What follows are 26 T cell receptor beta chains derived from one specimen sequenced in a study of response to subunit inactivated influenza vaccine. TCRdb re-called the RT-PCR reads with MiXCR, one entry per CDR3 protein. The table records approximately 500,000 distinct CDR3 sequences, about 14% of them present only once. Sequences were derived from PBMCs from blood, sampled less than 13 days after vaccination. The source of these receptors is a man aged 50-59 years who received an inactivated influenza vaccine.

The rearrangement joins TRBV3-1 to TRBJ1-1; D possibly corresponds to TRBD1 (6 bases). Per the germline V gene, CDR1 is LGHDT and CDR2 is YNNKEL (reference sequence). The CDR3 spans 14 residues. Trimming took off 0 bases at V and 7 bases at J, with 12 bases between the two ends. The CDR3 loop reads CASSQEQGGLEAFF. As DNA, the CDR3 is TGTGCCAGCAGCCAAGAACAGGGCGGACTTGAAGCTTTCTTT.

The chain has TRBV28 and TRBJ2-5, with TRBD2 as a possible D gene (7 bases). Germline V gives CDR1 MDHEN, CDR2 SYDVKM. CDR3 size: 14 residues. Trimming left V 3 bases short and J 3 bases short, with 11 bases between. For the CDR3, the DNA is TGTGCCAGCAGTTTTAGGGGGGGGGAAGAGACCCAGTACTTC. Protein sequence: CASSFRGGEETQYF.

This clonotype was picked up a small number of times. This CDR3 is CASSYDGLSGNTIYF. The CDR3 bases are TGCGCCAGCAGTTACGACGGACTCTCTGGAAACACCATATATTTT. The chain links TRBV5-1 to TRBJ1-3; D unresolved. Between the trimmed V and J ends, which lost 5 bases and 0 bases, there was a span of 12 bases. Germline CDR1 reads SGHRS; CDR2 reads YFSETQ. The CDR3 length is 15 residues. The complete variable domain, with remaining parts taken from reference TRBV5-1 and TRBJ1-3, reads KAGVTQTPRYLIKTRGQQVTLSCSPISGHRSVSWYQQTPGQGLQFLFEYFSETQRNKGNFPGRFSGRQFSNSRSEMNVSTLELGDSALYLCASSYDGLSGNTIYFGEGSWLTVV.

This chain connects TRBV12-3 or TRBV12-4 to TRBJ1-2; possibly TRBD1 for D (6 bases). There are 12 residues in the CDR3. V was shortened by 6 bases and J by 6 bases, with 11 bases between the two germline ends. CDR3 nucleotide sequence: TGTGCCAGCAGAAGGGGGGAGGATGGCTACACCTTC. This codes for CASRRGEDGYTF.

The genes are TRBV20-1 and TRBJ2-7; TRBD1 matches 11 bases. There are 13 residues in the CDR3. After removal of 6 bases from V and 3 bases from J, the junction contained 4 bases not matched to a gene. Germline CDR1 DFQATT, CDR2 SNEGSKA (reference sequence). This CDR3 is CSATGTGGYEQYF. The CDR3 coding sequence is TGCAGTGCCACCGGGACAGGGGGCTACGAGCAGTACTTC.

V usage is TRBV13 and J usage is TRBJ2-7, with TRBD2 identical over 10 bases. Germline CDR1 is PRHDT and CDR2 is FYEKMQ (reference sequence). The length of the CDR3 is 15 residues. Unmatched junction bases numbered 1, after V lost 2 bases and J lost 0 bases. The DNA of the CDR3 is TGTGCCAGCAGCTTATGGACTAGCGGCTCCTACGAGCAGTACTTC. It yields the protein CASSLWTSGSYEQYF.

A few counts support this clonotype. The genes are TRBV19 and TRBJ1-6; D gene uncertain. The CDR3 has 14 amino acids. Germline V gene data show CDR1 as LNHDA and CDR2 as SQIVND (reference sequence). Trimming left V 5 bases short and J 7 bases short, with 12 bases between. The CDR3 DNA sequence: TGTGCCAGTAGTCATACCGGGTGGAATTCACCCCTCCACTTT. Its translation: CASSHTGWNSPLHF.

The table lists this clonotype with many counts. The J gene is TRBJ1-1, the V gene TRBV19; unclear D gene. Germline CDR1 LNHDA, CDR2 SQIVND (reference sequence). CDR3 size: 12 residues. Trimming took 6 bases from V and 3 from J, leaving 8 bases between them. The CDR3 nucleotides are TGTGCCAGTAGAATTGGTGACACTGAAGCTTTCTTT. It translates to CASRIGDTEAFF.

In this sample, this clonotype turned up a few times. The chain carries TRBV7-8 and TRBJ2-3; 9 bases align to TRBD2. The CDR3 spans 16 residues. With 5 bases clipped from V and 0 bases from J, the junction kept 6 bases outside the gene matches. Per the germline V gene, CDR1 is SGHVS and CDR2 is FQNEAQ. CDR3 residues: CASSPHTSGSTDTQYF. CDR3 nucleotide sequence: TGTGCCAGCAGCCCCCACACTAGCGGGAGCACAGATACGCAGTATTTT.

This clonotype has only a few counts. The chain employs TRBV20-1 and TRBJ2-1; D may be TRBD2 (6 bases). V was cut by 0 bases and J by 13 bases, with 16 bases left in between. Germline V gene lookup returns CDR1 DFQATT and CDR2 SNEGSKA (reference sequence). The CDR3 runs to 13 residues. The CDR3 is CSARDAPGRQQFF. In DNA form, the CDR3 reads TGCAGTGCTAGAGATGCCCCGGGGAGGCAACAGTTCTTC.

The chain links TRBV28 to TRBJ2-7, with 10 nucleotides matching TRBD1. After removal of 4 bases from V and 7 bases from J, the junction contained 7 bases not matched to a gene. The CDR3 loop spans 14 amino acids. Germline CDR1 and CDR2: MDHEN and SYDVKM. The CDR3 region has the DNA TGTGCCAGCAGTTCATCACCGGGACAGGGGGAGCAGTACTTC. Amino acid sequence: CASSSSPGQGEQYF.

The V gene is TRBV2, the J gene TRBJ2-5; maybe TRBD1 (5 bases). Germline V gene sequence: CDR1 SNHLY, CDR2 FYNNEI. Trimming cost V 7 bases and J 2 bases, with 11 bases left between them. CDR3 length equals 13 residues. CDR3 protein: CASIYRIQETQYF. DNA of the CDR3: TGTGCCAGCATCTACAGGATTCAAGAGACCCAGTACTTC.

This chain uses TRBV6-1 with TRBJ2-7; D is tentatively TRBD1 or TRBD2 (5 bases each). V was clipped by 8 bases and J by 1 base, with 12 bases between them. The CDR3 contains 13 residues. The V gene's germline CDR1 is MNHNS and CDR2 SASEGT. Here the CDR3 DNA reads TGTGCCAGCTCGGGCAGGGAGTCCTACGAGCAGTACTTC. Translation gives CASSGRESYEQYF.

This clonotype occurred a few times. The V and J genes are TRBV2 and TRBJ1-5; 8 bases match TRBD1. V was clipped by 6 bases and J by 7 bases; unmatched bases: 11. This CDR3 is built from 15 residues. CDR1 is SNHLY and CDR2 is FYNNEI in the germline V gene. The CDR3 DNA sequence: TGTGCCAGCAGAAAACACGGACAGGGATGGCAGCCCCAGCATTTT. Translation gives CASRKHGQGWQPQHF.

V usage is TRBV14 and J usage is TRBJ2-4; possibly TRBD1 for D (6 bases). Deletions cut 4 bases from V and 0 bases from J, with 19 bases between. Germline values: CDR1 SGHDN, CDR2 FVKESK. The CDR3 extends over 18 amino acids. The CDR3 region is CASSRRPNRALAKNIQYF. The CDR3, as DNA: TGTGCCAGCAGCCGGAGACCCAACAGGGCCCTAGCCAAAAACATTCAGTACTTC. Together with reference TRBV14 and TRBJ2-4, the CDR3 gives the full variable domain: EAGVTQFPSHSVIEKGQTVTLRCDPISGHDNLYWYRRVMGKEIKFLLHFVKESKQDESGMPNNRFLAERTGGTYSTLKVQPAELEDSGVYFCASSRRPNRALAKNIQYFGAGTRLSVL.

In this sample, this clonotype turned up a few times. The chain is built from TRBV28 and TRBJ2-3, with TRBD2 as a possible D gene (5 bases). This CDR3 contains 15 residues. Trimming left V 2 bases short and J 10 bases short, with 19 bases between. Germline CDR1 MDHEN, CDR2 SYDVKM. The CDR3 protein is CASSLPYVQKAAQYF. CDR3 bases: TGTGCCAGCAGTTTACCTTACGTACAGAAAGCGGCGCAGTATTTT.

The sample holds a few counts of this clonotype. The CDR3 coding sequence is TGCAGTGCTAGAAGCGGGACTAGCGGGACCGAGCAGTACTTC. It translates to CSARSGTSGTEQYF. The chain uses TRBV20-1 and TRBJ2-7, with TRBD2 matching 13 bases. The CDR3 loop spans 14 amino acids. Germline trimming cut 2 bases from V and 6 bases from J; bases unmatched to any gene: 4. Germline CDR1 and CDR2: DFQATT and SNEGSKA (reference sequence).

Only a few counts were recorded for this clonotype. CDR3 sequence reads: CAWRRANTGELFF. The CDR3 nucleotides are TGTGCCTGGAGACGAGCGAACACCGGGGAGCTGTTTTTT. The chain uses TRBV30 and TRBJ2-2, with D hard to call. Per the germline V gene, CDR1 is GTSNPN and CDR2 is SVGIG (reference sequence). The CDR3 sequence is 13 residues long. Trimming removed 3 bases at V and 0 bases at J, with 5 bases between.

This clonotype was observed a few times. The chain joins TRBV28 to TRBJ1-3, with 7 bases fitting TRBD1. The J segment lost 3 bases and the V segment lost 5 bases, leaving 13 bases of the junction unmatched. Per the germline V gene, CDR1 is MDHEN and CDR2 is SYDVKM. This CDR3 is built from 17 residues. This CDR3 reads CASSRYRDSIFGNTIYF. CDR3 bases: TGTGCCAGCAGTCGTTACCGGGACAGTATTTTTGGAAACACCATATATTTT.

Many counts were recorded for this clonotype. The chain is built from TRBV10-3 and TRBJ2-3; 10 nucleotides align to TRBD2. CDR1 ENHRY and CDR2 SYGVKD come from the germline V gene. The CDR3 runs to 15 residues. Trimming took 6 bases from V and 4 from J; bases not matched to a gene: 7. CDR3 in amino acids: CAIRPSGGASDTQYF. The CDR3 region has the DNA TGTGCCATCAGACCGAGCGGGGGGGCCTCAGATACGCAGTATTTT.

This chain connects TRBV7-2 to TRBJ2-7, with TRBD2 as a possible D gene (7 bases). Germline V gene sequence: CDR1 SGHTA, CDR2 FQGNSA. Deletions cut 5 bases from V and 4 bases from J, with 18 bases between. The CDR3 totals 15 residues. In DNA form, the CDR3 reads TGTGCCAGCAGCGCCAGGGGTAGCGGGCCGTACGAGCAGTACTTC. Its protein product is CASSARGSGPYEQYF. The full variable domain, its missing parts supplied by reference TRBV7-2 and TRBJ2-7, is GAGVSQSPSNKVTEKGKDVELRCDPISGHTALYWYRQSLGQGLEFLIYFQGNSAPDKSGLPSDRFSAERTGGSVSTLTIQRTQQEDSAVYLCASSARGSGPYEQYFGPGTRLTVT.

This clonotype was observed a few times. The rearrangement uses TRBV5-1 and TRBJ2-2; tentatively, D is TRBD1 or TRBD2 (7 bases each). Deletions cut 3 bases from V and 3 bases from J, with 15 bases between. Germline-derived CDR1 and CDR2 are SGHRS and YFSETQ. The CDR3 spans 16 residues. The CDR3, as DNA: TGCGCCAGCAGCTCAGGGGGGGGTCAGGACACCGGGGAGCTGTTTTTT. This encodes CASSSGGGQDTGELFF.

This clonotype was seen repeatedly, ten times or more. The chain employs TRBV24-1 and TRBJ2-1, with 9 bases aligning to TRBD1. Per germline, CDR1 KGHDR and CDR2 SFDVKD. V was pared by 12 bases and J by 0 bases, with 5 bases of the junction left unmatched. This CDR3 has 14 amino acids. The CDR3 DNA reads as TGTGCCGTACAGGGGGCAAGCTCCTACAATGAGCAGTTCTTC. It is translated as CAVQGASSYNEQFF.

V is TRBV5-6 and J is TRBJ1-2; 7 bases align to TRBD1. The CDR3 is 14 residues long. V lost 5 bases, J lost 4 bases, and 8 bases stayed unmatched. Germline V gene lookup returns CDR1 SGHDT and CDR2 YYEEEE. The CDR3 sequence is CASRPGQNSYGYTF. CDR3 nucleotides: TGTGCCAGCAGACCGGGACAGAACTCCTATGGCTACACCTTC.

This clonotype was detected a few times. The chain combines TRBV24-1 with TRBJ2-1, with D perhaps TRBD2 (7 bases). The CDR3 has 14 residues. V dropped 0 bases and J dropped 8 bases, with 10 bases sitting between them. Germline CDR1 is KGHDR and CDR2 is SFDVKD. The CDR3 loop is CATSDLRGADEQFF. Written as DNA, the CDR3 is TGTGCCACCAGTGATTTGCGGGGGGCGGATGAGCAGTTCTTC.

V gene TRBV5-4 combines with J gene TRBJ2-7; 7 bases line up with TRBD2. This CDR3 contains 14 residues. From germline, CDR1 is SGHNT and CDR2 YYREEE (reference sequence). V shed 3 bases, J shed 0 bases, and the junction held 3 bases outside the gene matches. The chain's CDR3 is CASSSRTSSYEQYF. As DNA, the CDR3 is TGTGCCAGCAGCTCCAGGACTAGCTCCTACGAGCAGTACTTC.